These 4 T cell receptor beta chains originate from one sample sequenced in a study of blood T cell repertoires in COVID-19. Only in-frame clones appear in the TCRdb table, and some are missing; sequencing was by immunoSEQ multiplex PCR. The data contain about 300,000 clones, around 87% of them singletons. Sequenced sample: peripheral blood. Every receptor here comes from a man between 65 and 85 years old with acute or convalescent COVID-19.

As to this clone: This specimen includes other DNA sequences encoding the same CDR3. The chain employs TRBV2 and TRBJ2-5; 8 positions match TRBD2. CDR1 and CDR2 (germline): SNHLY, FYNNEI. The CDR3 extends over 14 amino acids. V was pared by 4 bases and J by 5 bases, with 6 bases of the junction left unmatched. CDR3 in amino acids: CASSGLAGGETQYF. The CDR3 coding sequence is TGTGCCAGCAGTGGGCTCGCGGGAGGTGAGACCCAGTACTTC.

This clone was found a few times. The chain combines TRBV7-9 with TRBJ1-6; TRBD1 is a possible D gene (5 bases). Trimming removed 3 bases at V and 7 bases at J, with 13 bases between. This CDR3 region has 15 residues. The germline CDR1 and CDR2 sequences are SEHNR and FQNEAQ (reference sequence). CDR3 DNA: TGTGCCAGCAGCTTCAGCAGGGCTGGCAATTCACCCCTCCACTTT. Its protein product is CASSFSRAGNSPLHF.

This clone was picked up one time. V gene TRBV6-2 or TRBV6-3 combines with J gene TRBJ1-2; 8 bases fit TRBD1. After removal of 4 bases from V and 6 bases from J, the junction contained 1 base not matched to a gene. The CDR3 has 12 amino acids. Germline V gene sequence: CDR1 MNHEY, CDR2 SVGEGT. The CDR3 loop is CASSLQGDGYTF. CDR3 in DNA: TGTGCCAGCAGTTTACAGGGGGATGGCTACACCTTC.

This clone came up a few times. This sequence joins TRBV7-3 and TRBJ2-2; D possibly corresponds to TRBD1 (5 bases). CDR1 SGHTA and CDR2 FQGTGA come from the germline V gene. The CDR3 has 15 residues. The V and J ends lost 2 bases and 3 bases respectively, with 10 bases between them. The chain's CDR3 is CASSLSRDDTGELFF. The DNA for the CDR3 is TGTGCCAGCAGCTTATCCAGGGATGACACCGGGGAGCTGTTTTTT.